Listed below are T cell receptor beta chains from one sample, sequenced in a study of graft-versus-host responses after intestinal transplantation. Which antigens these TCRs recognize remains unknown. Using immunoSEQ multiplex PCR, the repertoire was profiled, and TCRdb retains in-frame clones only, with some absent. The sample has just over 40,000 clones, 95% seen once; the top ten hold more than 0.45%. The sequenced sample was unstimulated CD8+ T cells sorted from spleen or lymph node cells, obtained before transplant. The receptor set was obtained from a human donor who was the organ donor for an intestinal transplant. Each CDR3 is given without its conserved first and last residue. D genes are given only for firm matches.

len: 12
j_gene: TRBJ1-1
d_gene: NA
v_gene: TRBV29-1
CDR3aa: SVVVGNLNTEAF

len: 15
j_gene: TRBJ1-2
d_gene: NA
v_gene: TRBV9
CDR3aa: ASSPRLGAGERKGYT

len: 10
j_gene: TRBJ2-1
d_gene: NA
v_gene: TRBV19
CDR3aa: ASSIVGGEQF

len: 12
j_gene: TRBJ1-4
d_gene: NA
v_gene: TRBV5-1
CDR3aa: ASSLLAGNEKLF

len: 13
j_gene: TRBJ1-1
d_gene: NA
v_gene: TRBV4-3
CDR3aa: ASSQKQGWYTEAF

len: 11
j_gene: TRBJ1-6
d_gene: NA
v_gene: TRBV11-2
CDR3aa: ASSLAHNSPLH

len: 13
j_gene: TRBJ2-7
d_gene: NA
v_gene: TRBV4-2
CDR3aa: ASSQWGNRAYEQY

len: 13
j_gene: NA
d_gene: TRBD1
v_gene: TRBV7-6
CDR3aa: ASSLIGTGDYEQY

len: 16
j_gene: TRBJ2-1
d_gene: TRBD2
v_gene: TRBV4-3
CDR3aa: ASSQRPIIPGLYNEQF

len: 14
j_gene: TRBJ2-7
d_gene: TRBD2
v_gene: TRBV6-1
CDR3aa: ASSEGPPAGAYEQY

len: 12
j_gene: TRBJ1-2
d_gene: NA
v_gene: TRBV4-1
CDR3aa: ASSQVKGYYGYT

len: 13
j_gene: TRBJ2-7
d_gene: NA
v_gene: TRBV4-2
CDR3aa: ASSPVRDGRNEQY

len: 14
j_gene: TRBJ1-2
d_gene: NA
v_gene: TRBV25-1
CDR3aa: ASSGNHPRQNYGYT

len: 15
j_gene: TRBJ1-2
d_gene: TRBD1
v_gene: TRBV7-8
CDR3aa: ASSPTLQGVYHYGYT

len: 10
j_gene: TRBJ2-3
d_gene: NA
v_gene: TRBV19
CDR3aa: ASSIGLDTQY